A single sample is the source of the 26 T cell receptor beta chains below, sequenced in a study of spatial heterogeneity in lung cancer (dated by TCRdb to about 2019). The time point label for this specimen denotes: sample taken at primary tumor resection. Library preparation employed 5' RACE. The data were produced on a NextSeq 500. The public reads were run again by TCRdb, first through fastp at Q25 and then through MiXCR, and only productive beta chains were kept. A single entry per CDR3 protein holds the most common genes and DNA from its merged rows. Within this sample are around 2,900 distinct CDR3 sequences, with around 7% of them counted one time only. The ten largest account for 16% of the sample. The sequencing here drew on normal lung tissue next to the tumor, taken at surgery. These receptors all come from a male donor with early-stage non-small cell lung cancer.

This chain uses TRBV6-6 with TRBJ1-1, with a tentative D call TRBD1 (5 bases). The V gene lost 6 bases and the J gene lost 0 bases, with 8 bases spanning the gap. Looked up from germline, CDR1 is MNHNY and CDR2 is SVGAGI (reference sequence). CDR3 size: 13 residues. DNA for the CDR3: TGTGCCAGCAGGACAGATATGAACACTGAAGCTTTCTTT. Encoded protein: CASRTDMNTEAFF.

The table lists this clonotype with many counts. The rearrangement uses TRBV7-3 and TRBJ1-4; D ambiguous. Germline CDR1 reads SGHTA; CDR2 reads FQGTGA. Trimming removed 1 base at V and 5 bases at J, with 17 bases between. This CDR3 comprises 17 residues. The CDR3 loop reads CASSLNLRSGVNEKLFF. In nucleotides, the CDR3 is TGTGCCAGCAGCTTAAATTTGCGGTCCGGGGTAAATGAAAAACTGTTTTTT.

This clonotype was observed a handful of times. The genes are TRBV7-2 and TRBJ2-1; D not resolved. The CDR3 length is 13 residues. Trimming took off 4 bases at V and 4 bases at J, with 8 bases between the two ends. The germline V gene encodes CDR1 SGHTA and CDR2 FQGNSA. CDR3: CASSYGRYNEQFF. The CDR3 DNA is TGTGCCAGCAGCTACGGACGGTACAATGAGCAGTTCTTC.

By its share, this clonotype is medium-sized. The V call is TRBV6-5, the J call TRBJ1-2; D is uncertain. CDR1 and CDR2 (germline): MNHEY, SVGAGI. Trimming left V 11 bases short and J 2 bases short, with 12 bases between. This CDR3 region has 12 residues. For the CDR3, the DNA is TGTGCCTTCAAGGGCTTAAACTATGGCTACACCTTC. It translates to CAFKGLNYGYTF.

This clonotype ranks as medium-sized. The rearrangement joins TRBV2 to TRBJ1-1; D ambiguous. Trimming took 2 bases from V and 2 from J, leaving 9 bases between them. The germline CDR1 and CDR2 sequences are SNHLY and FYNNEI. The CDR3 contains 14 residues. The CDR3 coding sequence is TGTGCCAGCAGTGAATGGCCGGACAACACTGAAGCTTTCTTT. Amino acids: CASSEWPDNTEAFF.

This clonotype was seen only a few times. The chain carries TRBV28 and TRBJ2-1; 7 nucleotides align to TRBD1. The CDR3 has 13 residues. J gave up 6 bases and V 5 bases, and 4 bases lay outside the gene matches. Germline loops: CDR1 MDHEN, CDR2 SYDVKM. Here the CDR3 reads CASSPGQVNEQFF. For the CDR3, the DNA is TGTGCCAGCAGTCCTGGACAGGTCAATGAGCAGTTCTTC.

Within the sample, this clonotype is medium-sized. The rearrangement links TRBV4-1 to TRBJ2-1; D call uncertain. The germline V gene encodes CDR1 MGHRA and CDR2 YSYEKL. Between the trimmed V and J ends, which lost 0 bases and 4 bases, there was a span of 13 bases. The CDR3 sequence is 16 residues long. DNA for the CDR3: TGCGCCAGCAGCCAAGATTGGCCAGCTGGATACAATGAGCAGTTCTTC. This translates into CASSQDWPAGYNEQFF.

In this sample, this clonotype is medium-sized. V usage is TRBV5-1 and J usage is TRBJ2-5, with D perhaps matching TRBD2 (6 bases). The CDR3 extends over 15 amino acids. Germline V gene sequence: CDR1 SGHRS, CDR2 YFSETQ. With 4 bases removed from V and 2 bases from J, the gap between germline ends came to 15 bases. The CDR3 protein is CASSGRGSGQETQYF. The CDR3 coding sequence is TGCGCCAGCAGCGGCCGGGGCAGCGGGCAAGAGACCCAGTACTTC.

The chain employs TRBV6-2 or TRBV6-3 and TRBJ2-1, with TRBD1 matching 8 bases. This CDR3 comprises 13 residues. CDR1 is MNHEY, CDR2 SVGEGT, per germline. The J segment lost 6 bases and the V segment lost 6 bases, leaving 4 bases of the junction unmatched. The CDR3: CASSQTGVNEQFF. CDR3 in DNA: TGTGCCAGCAGCCAGACAGGGGTCAATGAGCAGTTCTTC.

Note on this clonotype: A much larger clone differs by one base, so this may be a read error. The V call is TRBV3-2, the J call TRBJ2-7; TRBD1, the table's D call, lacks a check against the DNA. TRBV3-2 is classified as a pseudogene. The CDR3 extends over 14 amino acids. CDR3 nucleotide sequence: TGTGCCAGCGGCCAAACTACAGGACTGTACGAGCAGTACTTC. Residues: CASGQTTGLYEQYF.

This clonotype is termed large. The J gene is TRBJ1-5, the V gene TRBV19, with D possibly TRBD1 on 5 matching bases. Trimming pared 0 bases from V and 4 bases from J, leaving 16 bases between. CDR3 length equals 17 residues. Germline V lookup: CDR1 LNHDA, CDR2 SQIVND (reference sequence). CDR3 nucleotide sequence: TGTGCCAGTAGTATAGATCAAGGGGTTCTGGGTAATCAGCCCCAGCATTTT. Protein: CASSIDQGVLGNQPQHF.

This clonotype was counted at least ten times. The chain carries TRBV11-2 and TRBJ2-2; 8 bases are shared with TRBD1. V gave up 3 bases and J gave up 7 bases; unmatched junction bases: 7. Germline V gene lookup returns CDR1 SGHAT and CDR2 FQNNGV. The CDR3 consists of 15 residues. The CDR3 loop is CASSFVQGAGGELFF. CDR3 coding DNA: TGTGCCAGCAGCTTTGTCCAGGGGGCAGGCGGGGAGCTGTTTTTT. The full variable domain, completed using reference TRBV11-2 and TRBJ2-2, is EAGVAQSPRYKIIEKRQSVAFWCNPISGHATLYWYQQILGQGPKLLIQFQNNGVVDDSQLPKDRFSAERLKGVDSTLKIQPAKLEDSAVYLCASSFVQGAGGELFFGEGSRLTVL.

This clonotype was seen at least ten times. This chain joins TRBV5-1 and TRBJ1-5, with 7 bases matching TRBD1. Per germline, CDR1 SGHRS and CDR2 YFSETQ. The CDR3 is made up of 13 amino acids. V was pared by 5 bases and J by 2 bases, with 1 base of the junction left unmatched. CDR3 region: CASSTGGNQPQHF. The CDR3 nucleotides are TGCGCCAGCAGTACAGGGGGCAATCAGCCCCAGCATTTT.

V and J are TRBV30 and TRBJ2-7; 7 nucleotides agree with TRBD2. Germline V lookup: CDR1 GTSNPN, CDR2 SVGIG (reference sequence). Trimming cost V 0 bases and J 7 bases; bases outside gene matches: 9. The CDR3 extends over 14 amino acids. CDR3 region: CAWSVRAGPREQYF. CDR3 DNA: TGTGCCTGGAGTGTACGAGCGGGGCCCCGGGAGCAGTACTTC.

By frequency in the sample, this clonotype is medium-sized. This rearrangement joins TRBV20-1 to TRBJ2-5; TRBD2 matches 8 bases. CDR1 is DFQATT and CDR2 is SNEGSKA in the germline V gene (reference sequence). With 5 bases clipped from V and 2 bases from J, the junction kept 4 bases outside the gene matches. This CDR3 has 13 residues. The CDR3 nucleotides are TGCAGTGCTTTCCAGCGGGGGCAAGAGACCCAGTACTTC. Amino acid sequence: CSAFQRGQETQYF.

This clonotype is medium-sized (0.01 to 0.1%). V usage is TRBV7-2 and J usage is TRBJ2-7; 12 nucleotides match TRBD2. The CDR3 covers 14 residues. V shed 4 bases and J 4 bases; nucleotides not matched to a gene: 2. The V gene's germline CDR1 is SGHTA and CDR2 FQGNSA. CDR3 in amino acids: CASSSTSGRYEQYF. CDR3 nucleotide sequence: TGTGCCAGCAGCTCCACTAGCGGGAGGTACGAGCAGTACTTC.

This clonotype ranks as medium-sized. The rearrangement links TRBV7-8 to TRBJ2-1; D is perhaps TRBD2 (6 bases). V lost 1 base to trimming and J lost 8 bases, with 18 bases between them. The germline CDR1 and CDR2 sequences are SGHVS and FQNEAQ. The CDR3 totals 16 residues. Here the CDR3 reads CASSLDVGRTGDEQFF. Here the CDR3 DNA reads TGTGCCAGCAGCTTAGACGTGGGCAGAACGGGGGATGAGCAGTTCTTC.

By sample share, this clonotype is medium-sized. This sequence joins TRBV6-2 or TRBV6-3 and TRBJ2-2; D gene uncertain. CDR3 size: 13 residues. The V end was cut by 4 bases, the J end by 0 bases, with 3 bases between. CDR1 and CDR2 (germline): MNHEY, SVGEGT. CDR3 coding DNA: TGTGCCAGCAGTTTGGCGAACACCGGGGAGCTGTTTTTT. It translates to CASSLANTGELFF.

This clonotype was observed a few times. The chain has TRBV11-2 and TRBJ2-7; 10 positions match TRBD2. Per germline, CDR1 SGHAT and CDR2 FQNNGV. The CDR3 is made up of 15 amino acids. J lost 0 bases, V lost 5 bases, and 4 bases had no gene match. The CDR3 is CASSKTSGPSYEQYF. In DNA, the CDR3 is TGTGCCAGCAGCAAGACTAGCGGGCCCTCCTACGAGCAGTACTTC.

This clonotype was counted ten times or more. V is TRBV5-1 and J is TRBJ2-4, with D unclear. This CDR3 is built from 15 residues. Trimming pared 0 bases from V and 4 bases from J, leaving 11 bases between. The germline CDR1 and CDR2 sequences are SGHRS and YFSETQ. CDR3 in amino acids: CASSLAPPTKNIQYF. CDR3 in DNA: TGCGCCAGCAGCTTGGCCCCGCCGACAAAAAACATTCAGTACTTC.

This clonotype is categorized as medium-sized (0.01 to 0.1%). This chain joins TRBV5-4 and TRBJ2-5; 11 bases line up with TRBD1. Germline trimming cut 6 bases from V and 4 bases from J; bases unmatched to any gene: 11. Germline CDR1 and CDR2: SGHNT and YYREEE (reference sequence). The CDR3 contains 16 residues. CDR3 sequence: CASTRGTGGDRETQYF. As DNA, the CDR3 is TGTGCCAGCACCCGGGGGACAGGGGGGGATCGAGAGACCCAGTACTTC. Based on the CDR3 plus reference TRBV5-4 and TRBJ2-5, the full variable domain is ETGVTQSPTHLIKTRGQQVTLRCSSQSGHNTVSWYQQALGQGPQFIFQYYREEENGRGNFPPRFSGLQFPNYSSELNVNALELDDSALYLCASTRGTGGDRETQYFGPGTRLLVL.

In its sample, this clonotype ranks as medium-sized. CDR3 nucleotides: TGCAGTGCTAGAGATGGCGGGAGGGTTAATGAGCAGTTCTTC. It codes for CSARDGGRVNEQFF. The chain recombines TRBV20-1 with TRBJ2-1, with 9 positions matching TRBD2. Per the germline V gene, CDR1 is DFQATT and CDR2 is SNEGSKA (reference sequence). J gave up 7 bases and V 0 bases, and 4 bases lay outside the gene matches. CDR3 length: 14 residues.

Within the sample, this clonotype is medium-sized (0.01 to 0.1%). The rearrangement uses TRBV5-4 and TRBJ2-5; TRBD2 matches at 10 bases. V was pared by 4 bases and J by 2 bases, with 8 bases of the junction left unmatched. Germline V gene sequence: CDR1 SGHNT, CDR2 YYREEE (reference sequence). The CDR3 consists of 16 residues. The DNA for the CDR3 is TGTGCCAGCAGCCCCACCGGGACTAGCGTGCAAGAGACCCAGTACTTC. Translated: CASSPTGTSVQETQYF.

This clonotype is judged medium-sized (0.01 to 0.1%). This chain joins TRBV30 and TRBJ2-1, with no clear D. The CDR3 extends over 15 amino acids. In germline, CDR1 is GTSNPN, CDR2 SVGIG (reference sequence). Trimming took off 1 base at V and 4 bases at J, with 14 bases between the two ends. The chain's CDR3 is CAWSGEVYRYNEQFF. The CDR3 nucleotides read TGTGCCTGGAGTGGAGAGGTTTACCGATACAATGAGCAGTTCTTC.

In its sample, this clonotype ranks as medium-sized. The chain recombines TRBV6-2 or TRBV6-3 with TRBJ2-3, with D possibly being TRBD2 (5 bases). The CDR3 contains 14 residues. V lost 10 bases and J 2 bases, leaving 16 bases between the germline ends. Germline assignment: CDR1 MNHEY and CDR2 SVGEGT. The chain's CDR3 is CATTSEGATDTQYF. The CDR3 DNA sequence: TGTGCCACCACGAGCGAGGGAGCCACAGATACGCAGTATTTT.

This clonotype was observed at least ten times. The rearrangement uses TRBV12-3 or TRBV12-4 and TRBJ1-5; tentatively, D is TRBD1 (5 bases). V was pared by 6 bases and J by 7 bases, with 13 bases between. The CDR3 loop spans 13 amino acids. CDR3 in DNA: TGTGCCAGCAGCCCCAGGGTGGAACAGCCCCAGCATTTT. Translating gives CASSPRVEQPQHF.